This is a list of T cell receptor beta chains from one sample in a study of blood T cell repertoires in COVID-19. Produced via immunoSEQ multiplex PCR; TCRdb's table is partial and in-frame only. The table shows about 100,000 clones, with around 88% occurring only once. The sequencing input was peripheral blood. The receptors here all came from a human donor in a cohort sampled during active COVID-19. Each CDR3 is given with its conserved first and last residue. Fields, in order: V gene, D gene, clone size, J gene, CDR3 length, CDR3 protein, CDR3 DNA. The D gene is left open where the match is weak. The size entry is marked missing in some rows and otherwise reads once, few, many or a size class.

V gene: TRBV5-1; D gene: NA; clone size: NA; J gene: TRBJ2-7; CDR3 length: 12; CDR3 protein: CASSSEGYEQYF; CDR3 DNA: TGCGCCAGCAGCTCAGAGGGTTACGAGCAGTACTTC
V gene: TRBV2; D gene: TRBD2; clone size: NA; J gene: TRBJ2-5; CDR3 length: 17; CDR3 protein: CASRERLAGGSQETQYF; CDR3 DNA: TGTGCCAGCAGGGAAAGGCTAGCGGGAGGGTCGCAAGAGACCCAGTACTTC
V gene: TRBV5-1; D gene: TRBD2; clone size: NA; J gene: TRBJ2-1; CDR3 length: 17; CDR3 protein: CASSLFLAGGPGNEQFF; CDR3 DNA: TGCGCCAGCAGCTTATTCCTAGCGGGAGGGCCGGGCAATGAGCAGTTCTTC
V gene: TRBV4-2; D gene: NA; clone size: few; J gene: TRBJ1-2; CDR3 length: 14; CDR3 protein: CASSQPGQYYGYTF; CDR3 DNA: TGTGCCAGCAGCCAACCCGGACAGTACTATGGCTACACCTTC
V gene: TRBV4-2; D gene: TRBD2; clone size: few; J gene: TRBJ2-1; CDR3 length: 15; CDR3 protein: CASSQGGGRGNEQFF; CDR3 DNA: TGTGCCAGCAGCCAAGGTGGCGGGAGAGGCAATGAGCAGTTCTTC
V gene: TRBV28; D gene: NA; clone size: NA; J gene: TRBJ2-6; CDR3 length: 15; CDR3 protein: CASSLTQAGANVLTF; CDR3 DNA: TGTGCCAGCAGTTTAACGCAGGCTGGGGCCAACGTCCTGACTTTC
V gene: TRBV5-1; D gene: NA; clone size: NA; J gene: TRBJ2-5; CDR3 length: 14; CDR3 protein: CASSNTGLQETQYF; CDR3 DNA: TGCGCCAGCAGCAATACCGGACTCCAAGAGACCCAGTACTTC
V gene: TRBV7-9; D gene: NA; clone size: NA; J gene: TRBJ1-2; CDR3 length: 12; CDR3 protein: CASSPIGVGYTF; CDR3 DNA: TGTGCCAGCAGCCCAATCGGGGTAGGCTACACCTTC
V gene: TRBV30; D gene: NA; clone size: NA; J gene: TRBJ2-2; CDR3 length: 15; CDR3 protein: CAWGSGSRDTGELFF; CDR3 DNA: TGTGCCTGGGGGTCCGGGAGTAGGGACACCGGGGAGCTGTTTTTT
V gene: TRBV30; D gene: TRBD2; clone size: NA; J gene: TRBJ2-3; CDR3 length: 13; CDR3 protein: CAWSVAGADTQYF; CDR3 DNA: TGTGCCTGGAGTGTAGCGGGAGCAGATACGCAGTATTTT
V gene: TRBV2; D gene: TRBD1; clone size: NA; J gene: TRBJ2-1; CDR3 length: 15; CDR3 protein: CASGRTGSSYNEQFF; CDR3 DNA: TGTGCCAGCGGGAGGACAGGGAGCTCCTACAATGAGCAGTTCTTC
V gene: TRBV4-1; D gene: TRBD1; clone size: few; J gene: TRBJ2-7; CDR3 length: 19; CDR3 protein: CASSQRQGGVSGSSYEQYF; CDR3 DNA: TGCGCCAGCAGCCAGCGACAGGGGGGAGTTAGCGGTAGCTCCTACGAGCAGTACTTC
V gene: TRBV19; D gene: TRBD1; clone size: NA; J gene: TRBJ2-3; CDR3 length: 16; CDR3 protein: CASSIQPGQLTDTQYF; CDR3 DNA: TGTGCCAGTAGTATCCAACCGGGACAGCTCACAGATACGCAGTATTTT
V gene: TRBV3-1/TRBV3-2; D gene: NA; clone size: NA; J gene: TRBJ1-1; CDR3 length: 13; CDR3 protein: CASSQGRGTEAFF; CDR3 DNA: TGTGCCAGCAGCCAGGGGAGAGGAACTGAAGCTTTCTTT
V gene: TRBV5-4; D gene: NA; clone size: NA; J gene: TRBJ2-4; CDR3 length: 14; CDR3 protein: CASSFRGGANIQYF; CDR3 DNA: TGTGCCAGCAGCTTCCGGGGAGGAGCGAACATTCAGTACTTC
V gene: TRBV7-6; D gene: TRBD1; clone size: NA; J gene: TRBJ1-5; CDR3 length: 14; CDR3 protein: CASSKDRGGQPQHF; CDR3 DNA: TGTGCCAGCAGCAAAGACAGGGGCGGTCAGCCCCAGCATTTT
V gene: TRBV6-5; D gene: TRBD1; clone size: NA; J gene: TRBJ1-2; CDR3 length: 14; CDR3 protein: CASRRQGEAKGYTF; CDR3 DNA: TGTGCCAGCAGGAGACAGGGGGAAGCGAAGGGCTACACCTTC
V gene: TRBV15; D gene: TRBD2; clone size: NA; J gene: TRBJ2-1; CDR3 length: 15; CDR3 protein: CATSSRTSGSNEQFF; CDR3 DNA: TGTGCCACCAGCAGCAGGACTAGCGGGAGCAATGAGCAGTTCTTC
V gene: TRBV28; D gene: NA; clone size: NA; J gene: TRBJ1-2; CDR3 length: 14; CDR3 protein: CASSARTVPYGYTF; CDR3 DNA: TGTGCCAGCAGTGCGCGGACAGTGCCCTATGGCTACACCTTC
V gene: TRBV19; D gene: NA; clone size: NA; J gene: TRBJ1-5; CDR3 length: 16; CDR3 protein: CATGQLGRASNQPQHF; CDR3 DNA: TGTGCCACCGGGCAATTAGGGAGGGCAAGCAATCAGCCCCAGCATTTT
V gene: TRBV5-1; D gene: NA; clone size: few; J gene: TRBJ1-1; CDR3 length: 14; CDR3 protein: CASSLEGGNTEAFF; CDR3 DNA: TGCGCCAGCAGCTTGGAAGGGGGGAACACTGAAGCTTTCTTT
V gene: TRBV27; D gene: NA; clone size: NA; J gene: TRBJ1-6; CDR3 length: 14; CDR3 protein: CASSLKDTVSPLHF; CDR3 DNA: TGTGCCAGCAGTTTAAAGGACACGGTTTCACCCCTCCACTTT
V gene: TRBV28; D gene: TRBD1; clone size: NA; J gene: TRBJ1-5; CDR3 length: 17; CDR3 protein: CASSLLRTGRVNQPQHF; CDR3 DNA: TGTGCCAGCAGTTTATTGCGGACAGGGAGGGTAAATCAGCCCCAGCATTTT
V gene: TRBV5-1; D gene: NA; clone size: NA; J gene: TRBJ2-7; CDR3 length: 17; CDR3 protein: CASSLMPRRVGGFEQYF; CDR3 DNA: TGCGCCAGCAGCTTGATGCCTCGACGAGTCGGCGGGTTCGAGCAGTACTTC
V gene: TRBV5-6; D gene: TRBD2; clone size: NA; J gene: TRBJ2-7; CDR3 length: 14; CDR3 protein: CASSQSGRGYEQYF; CDR3 DNA: TGTGCCAGCAGTCAAAGCGGGAGAGGCTACGAGCAGTACTTC
V gene: TRBV19; D gene: TRBD2; clone size: NA; J gene: TRBJ2-2; CDR3 length: 18; CDR3 protein: CATRELAGRRSNTGELFF; CDR3 DNA: TGTGCCACTAGGGAACTAGCGGGTCGTAGATCGAACACCGGGGAGCTGTTTTTT